This T cell receptor (beta chain) stems from a study of blood T cell repertoires in COVID-19. The protocol was immunoSEQ multiplex PCR, while the TCRdb copy is restricted to in-frame clones and leaves out a portion. The repertoire consists of some 300,000 clones, with 85% to 90% occurring once and the leading ten covering approximately 1.8%. V was cut by 3 bases and J by 8 bases, with 13 bases left in between. The CDR3 has 12 residues. Looked up from germline, CDR1 is GTSNPN and CDR2 is SVGIG (reference sequence). The sequence came from a woman aged 25 to 39 with COVID-19, enrolled during active disease. The chain links TRBV30 to TRBJ1-2; a weak D match, TRBD1 (6 bases). Sample: peripheral blood. The CDR3 sequence: CAWSQDRRGYTF. CDR3 DNA sequence: TGTGCCTGGAGCCAGGACAGAAGAGGCTACACCTTC.